This T cell receptor (beta chain) stems from a study of shared clonotypes between healthy human individuals. The split of CD4+ cells yielded CD45RA+ naive and CD45RA-negative memory subsets. Profiled with immunoSEQ multiplex PCR; TCRdb holds only in-frame clones, not every one. This sample carries around 990,000 clones, 77% of them seen once, and the ten largest clones take 0.85% to 1%. V lost 0 bases and J lost 1, with 17 bases in between. The CDR3 sequence is 18 residues long. Germline V gene lookup returns CDR1 SGDLS and CDR2 YYNGEE. This clone was counted a single time. The antigen is not known. Study-level findings and limits: Clonotype sharing among donors was thought likely to change with sequencing depth.

J is TRBJ2-1 and V is TRBV9; D assignment may be TRBD1 or TRBD2 (5 bases each). This TCR was recovered from a man aged 18 to 30 in good health. Some clones in this sample may be carry-over from other donors' samples. Sequencing was performed on memory CD4+ T cells from PBMCs. Stated subset: CD45RA-negative fraction. CDR3 nucleotide sequence: TGTGCCAGCAGCGTAGCGACGAGGGGATCACAATCCTACAATGAGCAGTTCTTC. It encodes CASSVATRGSQSYNEQFF. Together with reference TRBV9 and TRBJ2-1, the CDR3 gives the full variable domain: DSGVTQTPKHLITATGQRVTLRCSPRSGDLSVYWYQQSLDQGLQFLIQYYNGEERAKGNILERFSAQQFPDLHSELNLSSLELGDSALYFCASSVATRGSQSYNEQFFGPGTRLTVL.